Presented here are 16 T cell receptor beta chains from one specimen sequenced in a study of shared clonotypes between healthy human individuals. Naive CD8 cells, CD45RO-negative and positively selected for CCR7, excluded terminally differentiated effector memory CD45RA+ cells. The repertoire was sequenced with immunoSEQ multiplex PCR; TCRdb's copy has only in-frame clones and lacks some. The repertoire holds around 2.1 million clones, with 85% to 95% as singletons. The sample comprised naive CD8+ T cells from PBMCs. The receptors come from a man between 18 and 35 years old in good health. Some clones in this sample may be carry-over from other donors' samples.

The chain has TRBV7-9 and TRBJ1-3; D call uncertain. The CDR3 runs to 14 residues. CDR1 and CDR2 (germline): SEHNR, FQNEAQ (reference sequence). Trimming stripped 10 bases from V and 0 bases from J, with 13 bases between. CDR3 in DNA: TGTGCCACCGAGACCCCGAGCTCTGGAAACACCATATATTTT. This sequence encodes CATETPSSGNTIYF.

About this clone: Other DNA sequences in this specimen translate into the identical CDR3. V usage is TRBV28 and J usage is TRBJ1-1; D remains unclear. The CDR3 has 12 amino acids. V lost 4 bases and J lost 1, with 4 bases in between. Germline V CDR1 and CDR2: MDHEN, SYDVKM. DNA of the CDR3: TGTGCCAGCAGTTCAGGGAACACTGAAGCTTTCTTT. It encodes CASSSGNTEAFF.

CDR3 nucleotide sequence: TGCGCCAGCAGCCCGGACAGGCTCTATAGCAATCAGCCCCAGCATTTT. The encoded protein is CASSPDRLYSNQPQHF. The chain joins TRBV4-1 to TRBJ1-5; 7 bases are shared with TRBD1. Germline loops: CDR1 MGHRA, CDR2 YSYEKL. The junction had 6 bases not matched to a gene; V was cut back by 4 bases and J by 0 bases. CDR3 size: 16 residues.

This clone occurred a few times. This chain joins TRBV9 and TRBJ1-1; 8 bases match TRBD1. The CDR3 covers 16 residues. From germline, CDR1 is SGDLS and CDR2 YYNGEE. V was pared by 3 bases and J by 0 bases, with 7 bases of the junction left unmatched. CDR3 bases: TGTGCCAGCAGCGACGGACAGGGTGACATGAACACTGAAGCTTTCTTT. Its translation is CASSDGQGDMNTEAFF. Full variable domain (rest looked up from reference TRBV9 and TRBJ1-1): DSGVTQTPKHLITATGQRVTLRCSPRSGDLSVYWYQQSLDQGLQFLIQYYNGEERAKGNILERFSAQQFPDLHSELNLSSLELGDSALYFCASSDGQGDMNTEAFFGQGTRLTVV.

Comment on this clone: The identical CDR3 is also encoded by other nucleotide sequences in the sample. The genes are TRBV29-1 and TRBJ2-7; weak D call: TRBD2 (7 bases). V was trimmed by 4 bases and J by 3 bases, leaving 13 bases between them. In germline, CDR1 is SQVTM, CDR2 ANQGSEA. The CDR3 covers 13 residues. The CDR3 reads CSVVPGGGYEQYF. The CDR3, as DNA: TGCAGCGTTGTACCGGGGGGCGGCTACGAGCAGTACTTC.

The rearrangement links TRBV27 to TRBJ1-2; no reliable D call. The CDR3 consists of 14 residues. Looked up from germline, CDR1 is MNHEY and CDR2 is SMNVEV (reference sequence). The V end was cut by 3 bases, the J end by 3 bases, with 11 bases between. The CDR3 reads CASSFNPDYYGYTF. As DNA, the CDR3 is TGTGCCAGCAGTTTTAACCCCGACTACTATGGCTACACCTTC.

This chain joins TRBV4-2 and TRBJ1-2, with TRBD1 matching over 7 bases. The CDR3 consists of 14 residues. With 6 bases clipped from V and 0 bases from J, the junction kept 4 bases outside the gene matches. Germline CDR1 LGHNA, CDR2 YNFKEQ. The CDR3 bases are TGTGCCAGCAGGTCGGACAGGCCTAACTATGGCTACACCTTC. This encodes CASRSDRPNYGYTF.

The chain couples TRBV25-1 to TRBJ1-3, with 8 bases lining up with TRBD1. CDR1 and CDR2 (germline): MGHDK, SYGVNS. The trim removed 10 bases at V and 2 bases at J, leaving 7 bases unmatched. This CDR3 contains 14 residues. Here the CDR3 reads CATSPDRAGNTIYF. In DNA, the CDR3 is TGTGCCACTTCACCGGACAGGGCTGGAAACACCATATATTTT.

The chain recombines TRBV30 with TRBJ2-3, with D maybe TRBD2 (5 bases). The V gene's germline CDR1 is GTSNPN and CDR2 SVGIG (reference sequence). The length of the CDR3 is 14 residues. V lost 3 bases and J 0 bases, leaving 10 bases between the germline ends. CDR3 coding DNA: TGTGCCTGGAGCCCCGGGGTAAGCACAGATACGCAGTATTTT. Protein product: CAWSPGVSTDTQYF.

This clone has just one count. The CDR3 sequence is CASSFYDRKGLEQYF. CDR3 nucleotide sequence: TGTGCCAGCAGTTTTTACGACAGGAAGGGTCTCGAGCAGTACTTC. The chain combines TRBV27 with TRBJ2-7; tentatively, D is TRBD1 (6 bases). In germline, CDR1 is MNHEY, CDR2 SMNVEV (reference sequence). The CDR3 totals 15 residues. The V gene lost 3 bases and the J gene lost 6 bases, with 18 bases spanning the gap.

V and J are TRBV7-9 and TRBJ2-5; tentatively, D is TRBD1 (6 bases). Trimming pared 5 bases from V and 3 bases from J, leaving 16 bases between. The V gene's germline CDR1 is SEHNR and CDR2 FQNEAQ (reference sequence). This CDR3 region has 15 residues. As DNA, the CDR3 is TGTGCCAGCAGCCCTACCGGGACATATGAAGAGACCCAGTACTTC. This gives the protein CASSPTGTYEETQYF. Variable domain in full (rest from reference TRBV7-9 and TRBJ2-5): DTGVSQNPRHKITKRGQNVTFRCDPISEHNRLYWYRQTLGQGPEFLTYFQNEAQLEKSRLLSDRFSAERPKGSFSTLEIQRTEQGDSAMYLCASSPTGTYEETQYFGPGTRLLVL.

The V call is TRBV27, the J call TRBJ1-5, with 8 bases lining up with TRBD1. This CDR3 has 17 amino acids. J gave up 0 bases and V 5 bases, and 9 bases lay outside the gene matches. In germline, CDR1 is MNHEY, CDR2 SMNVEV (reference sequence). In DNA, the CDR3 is TGTGCCAGCAGTCCCGAACGACAGGGGCATAGCAATCAGCCCCAGCATTTT. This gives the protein CASSPERQGHSNQPQHF.

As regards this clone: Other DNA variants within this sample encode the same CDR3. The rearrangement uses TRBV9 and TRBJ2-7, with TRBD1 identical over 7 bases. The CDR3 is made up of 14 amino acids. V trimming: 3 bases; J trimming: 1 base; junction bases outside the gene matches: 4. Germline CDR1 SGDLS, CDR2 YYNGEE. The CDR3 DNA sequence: TGTGCCAGCAGCGCCGGGACAGAATCCTACGAGCAGTACTTC. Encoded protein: CASSAGTESYEQYF.

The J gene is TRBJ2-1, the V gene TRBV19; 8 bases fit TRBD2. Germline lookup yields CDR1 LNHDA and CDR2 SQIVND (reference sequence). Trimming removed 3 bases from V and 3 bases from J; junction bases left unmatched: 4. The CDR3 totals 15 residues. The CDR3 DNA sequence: TGTGCCAGTAGTATTCGGGAGGGCCACTACAATGAGCAGTTCTTC. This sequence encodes CASSIREGHYNEQFF.

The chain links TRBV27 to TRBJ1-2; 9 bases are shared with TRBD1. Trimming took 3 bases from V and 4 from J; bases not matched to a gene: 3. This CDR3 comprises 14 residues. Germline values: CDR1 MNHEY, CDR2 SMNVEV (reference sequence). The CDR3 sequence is CASSFDRGAYGYTF. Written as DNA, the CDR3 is TGTGCCAGCAGTTTTGACAGGGGGGCCTATGGCTACACCTTC.

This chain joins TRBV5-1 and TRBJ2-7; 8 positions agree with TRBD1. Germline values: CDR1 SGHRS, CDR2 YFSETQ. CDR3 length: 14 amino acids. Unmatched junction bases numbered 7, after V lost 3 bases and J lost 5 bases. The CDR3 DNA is TGCGCCAGCAGCTGGACAGGGCGGTACGACGAGCAGTACTTC. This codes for CASSWTGRYDEQYF.